This T cell receptor beta chain emerged from a study of OX40 agonist ivuxolimab in advanced cancers. Study-level information: The mean age was approximately 60 years, ranging from roughly 23 to 80, with around four fifths of participants male. Prior checkpoint blockade (anti-PD-1, anti-PD-L1 or anti-CTLA-4) was permitted; about 40% had it.

As concerns this clone: Antigen specificity is unknown.

Trimming took 4 bases from V and 4 from J, leaving 17 bases between them. The CDR3 length is 15 residues. Germline values: CDR1 SGDLS, CDR2 YYNGEE. Libraries were prepared by immunoSEQ multiplex PCR; TCRdb keeps only in-frame clonotypes and omits some of them. The sample includes tens of thousands of clones, 84% seen only once; the top ten take more than 30%. Study findings and constraints: At 0.1 to 3.0 mg/kg and by week 6, CD4+ and CD8+ T cells in the blood had expanded clonally.

Sequencing was performed on CD4+ or CD8+ T cells sorted from blood, taken in a trial of the OX40 agonist ivuxolimab. The clonotype originates from an adult with an advanced solid tumor such as melanoma, head and neck, liver or kidney cancer. This chain uses TRBV9 with TRBJ2-5, with D perhaps matching TRBD1 (6 bases). The CDR3 DNA is TGTGCCAGCAGCCCCCGACAGGCCCCCGGAGAGACCCAGTACTTC. Its translation: CASSPRQAPGETQYF.